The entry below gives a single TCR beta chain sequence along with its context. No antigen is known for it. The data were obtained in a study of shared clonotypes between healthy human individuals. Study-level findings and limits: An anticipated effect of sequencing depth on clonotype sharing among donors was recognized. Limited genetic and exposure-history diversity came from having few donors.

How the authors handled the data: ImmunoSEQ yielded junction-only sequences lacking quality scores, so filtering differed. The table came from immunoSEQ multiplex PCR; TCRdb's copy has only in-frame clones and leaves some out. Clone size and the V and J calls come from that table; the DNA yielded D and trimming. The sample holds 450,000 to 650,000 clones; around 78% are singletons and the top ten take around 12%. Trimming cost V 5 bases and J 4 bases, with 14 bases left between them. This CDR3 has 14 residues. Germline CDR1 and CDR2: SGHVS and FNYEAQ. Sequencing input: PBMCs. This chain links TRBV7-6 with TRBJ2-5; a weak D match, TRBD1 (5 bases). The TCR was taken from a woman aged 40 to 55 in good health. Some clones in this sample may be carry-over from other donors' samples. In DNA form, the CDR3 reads TGTGCCAGCAGCCCGTGGGCAGGGTTAGAGACCCAGTACTTC. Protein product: CASSPWAGLETQYF.